This T cell receptor beta chain was captured in a study of blood T cell repertoires in COVID-19. Across the study: COVID-19 samples collected from the United States, Italy and Spain covered acute and convalescent phases. T cells, B-cell-depleted T cells, or PBMCs provided the cDNA or gDNA that served as material.

Unmatched junction bases numbered 4, after V lost 5 bases and J lost 5 bases. This CDR3 has 13 amino acids. The germline V gene encodes CDR1 LNHDA and CDR2 SQIVND (reference sequence). Profiling relied on immunoSEQ multiplex PCR, and the TCRdb table lists in-frame clones only, not all of them. Of 140,000 or so clones detected, more than 75% appear once; the ten largest clones hold less than 5.5%. The rearrangement joins TRBV19 to TRBJ1-2; TRBD1 aligns across 8 bases. The TCR sequence derives from a man aged 55-75 years with acute or convalescent COVID-19. The sequenced sample was peripheral blood. CDR3 DNA sequence: TGTGCCAGTAGTCCTGGACAGGGATATGGCTACACCTTC. Translated, it gives CASSPGQGYGYTF. The full variable domain, completed using reference TRBV19 and TRBJ1-2, is DGGITQSPKYLFRKEGQNVTLSCEQNLNHDAMYWYRQDPGQGLRLIYYSQIVNDFQKGDIAEGYSVSREKKESFPLTVTSAQKNPTAFYLCASSPGQGYGYTFGSGTRLTVV.